Listed below are T cell receptor beta chains from one sample, sequenced in a study of blood T cells in healthy people across ages. From the 5' RACE reads, TCRdb called clonotypes with MiXCR, one entry per CDR3 protein. The sample lists 850,000 or so distinct CDR3 sequences, around 26% occurring once. The sequenced sample was blood. These TCRs come from an elderly woman in good health. CDR3s include the opening cysteine and the closing phenylalanine or tryptophan. The order of the fields is J gene, D gene, clone size, V gene, CDR3 DNA, CDR3 protein. A D gene is named only where the DNA matches it firmly. Not every row has a clone size; where given, it reads once, few, many or a size class.

>TRBJ2-5|NA|NA|TRBV7-9
TGTGCCAGCAGCTTATCGCTTGGGTCGCAAGAGACCCAGTACTTC
CASSLSLGSQETQYF
>TRBJ2-4|TRBD2|once|TRBV7-2
TGTGCCAGCAGCCCCGGGACTAGCGGGGGGGCCCGCAACATTCAGTACTTC
CASSPGTSGGARNIQYF
>TRBJ2-6|NA|many|TRBV30
TGTGCCTGGAGTGTACGAAGGAGGGGGGCCAACGTCCTGACTTTC
CAWSVRRRGANVLTF
>TRBJ1-2|NA|many|TRBV7-2
TGTGCCAGCACCCGTGAAGCCCTTGCCTATGGCTACACCTTC
CASTREALAYGYTF
>TRBJ1-5|TRBD1|many|TRBV3-1
TGTGCCAGCAGCCTCCGGACAGGGGTCAATCAGCCCCAGCATTTT
CASSLRTGVNQPQHF
>TRBJ2-3|TRBD2|NA|TRBV12-3/TRBV12-4
TGTGCCAGCAGTTCGAATCGTGGACTAGTGACAGATGTGCAGTATTTT
CASSSNRGLVTDVQYF
>TRBJ2-5|NA|many|TRBV11-2
TGTGCCAGCACAAGGACATCGAACCAAGAGACCCAGTACTTC
CASTRTSNQETQYF
>TRBJ2-5|NA|many|TRBV7-9
TGTGCCAGCAGCTTAGCGCCTAGCGTCAAGACCCAGTACTTC
CASSLAPSVKTQYF
>TRBJ2-5|TRBD1|many|TRBV5-1
TGCGCCAGCAGCTTTGGCCCTGGGACAGAAGAGACCCAGTACTTC
CASSFGPGTEETQYF
>TRBJ2-1|TRBD2|NA|TRBV28
TGTGCCAGCAGTACGGGAAATAGCGGGGGATACAATGAGCAGTTCTTC
CASSTGNSGGYNEQFF
>TRBJ2-1|NA|NA|TRBV20-1
TGCAGGGCCATTGCGGGGCCTAGCGAGCAGTTCTTC
CRAIAGPSEQFF
>TRBJ1-6|TRBD1|NA|TRBV20-1
TGCAGTGCTAGCCCGGACAGGGACGACTCACCCCTCCACTTT
CSASPDRDDSPLHF
>TRBJ1-6|TRBD1|few|TRBV30
TGTGCCTGGAAGAAGAGGACAGGCGATAATTCACCCCTCCACTTT
CAWKKRTGDNSPLHF
>TRBJ1-2|TRBD1|many|TRBV12-3/TRBV12-4
TGTGCCAGCAGACGACAGGGGGCAGATGGCTACACCTTC
CASRRQGADGYTF
>TRBJ2-1|NA|few|TRBV12-3/TRBV12-4
TGTTCCAGCCGCCAGGTTGGTGAGCAGTTCTTC
CSSRQVGEQFF
>TRBJ2-1|TRBD2|NA|TRBV9
TGTGCCAGCAGCCAAAAAAGCGGGAGTGTCAATGAGCAGTTCTTC
CASSQKSGSVNEQFF
>TRBJ1-5|NA|few|TRBV20-1
TGCAGTGCTAGCCCGGCGTCCACGCTATATAGCAATCAGCCCCAGCATTTT
CSASPASTLYSNQPQHF
>TRBJ1-2|NA|NA|TRBV6-6
TGTGCCAGCAGTTACTCGAATCTTGGCTACACCTTC
CASSYSNLGYTF
>TRBJ2-2|TRBD1|once|TRBV3-1
TGTGCCAGCAGCCATGGCCCGGACAGGGACACCGGGGAGCTGTTTTTT
CASSHGPDRDTGELFF
>TRBJ1-2|TRBD1|many|TRBV29-1
TGCAGCGTCGGACAGGGGGTCGACTATGGCTACACCTTC
CSVGQGVDYGYTF
>TRBJ2-5|TRBD2|many|TRBV4-3
TGCGCCAGCAGAACGGGACTAGCGGACCAAGAGACCCAGTACTTC
CASRTGLADQETQYF
>TRBJ2-2|TRBD2|NA|TRBV5-4
TGTGCCAGCAGCTTGGAAAGAGGCGGGGGGAACACCGGGGAGCTGTTTTTT
CASSLERGGGNTGELFF
>TRBJ2-2|NA|once|TRBV18
TGTGCCAGCTCACCACCGGGACTGACGAACACCGGGGAGCTGTTTTTT
CASSPPGLTNTGELFF
>TRBJ2-1|NA|many|TRBV30
TGTGCCTGGAGACGGGGGGCCCTTAGGAATGAGCAGTTCTTC
CAWRRGALRNEQFF
>TRBJ1-2|NA|once|TRBV12-3/TRBV12-4
TGTGCCAGCAGTATACAGGAGAGGGGAGATGGCTACACCTTC
CASSIQERGDGYTF
>TRBJ1-2|TRBD1|NA|TRBV7-2
TGTGCCAGCAGCCGGAACGACAGGGATGGCTACACCTTC
CASSRNDRDGYTF
>TRBJ2-6|NA|many|TRBV28
TGTGCCAGCAGTTTTAGTCCTCCCGGGGCCAACGTCCTGACTTTC
CASSFSPPGANVLTF